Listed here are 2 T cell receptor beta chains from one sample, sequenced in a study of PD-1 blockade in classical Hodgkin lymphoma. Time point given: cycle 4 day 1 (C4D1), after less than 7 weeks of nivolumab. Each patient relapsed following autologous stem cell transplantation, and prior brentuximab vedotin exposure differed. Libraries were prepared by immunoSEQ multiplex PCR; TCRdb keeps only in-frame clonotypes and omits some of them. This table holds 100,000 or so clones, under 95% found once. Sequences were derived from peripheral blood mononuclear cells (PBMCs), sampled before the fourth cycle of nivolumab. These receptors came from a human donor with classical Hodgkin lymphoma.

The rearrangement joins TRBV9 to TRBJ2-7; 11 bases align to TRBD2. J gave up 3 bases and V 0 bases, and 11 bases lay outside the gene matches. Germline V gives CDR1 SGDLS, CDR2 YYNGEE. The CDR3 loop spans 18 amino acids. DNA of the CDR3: TGTGCCAGCAGCGTAGTAACTAGCGGGAGAGGGGGATTCTACGAGCAGTACTTC. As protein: CASSVVTSGRGGFYEQYF.

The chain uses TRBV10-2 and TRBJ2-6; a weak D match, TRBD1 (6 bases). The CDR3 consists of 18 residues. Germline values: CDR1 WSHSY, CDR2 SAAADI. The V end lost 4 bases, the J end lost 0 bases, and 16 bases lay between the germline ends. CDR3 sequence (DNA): TGCGCCAGCAGTGGGACAGCTATGAGAAGCTCTGGGGCCAACGTCCTGACTTTC. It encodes CASSGTAMRSSGANVLTF.